This T cell receptor beta chain was found in a study of T cell responses to AZD1222 COVID-19 vaccine. General study results and limits: White British ancestry dominated among donors, who included more females, and clonal diversity was possibly underestimated. Repertoires were collected only later (after the peak T cell response had occurred).

On this clone itself: What it binds is unknown.

The data were produced by immunoSEQ multiplex PCR, yet TCRdb's version contains in-frame clones alone and is incomplete. This table lists 150,000 or so clones. Germline V gene sequence: CDR1 MGHRA, CDR2 YSYEKL. This CDR3 region has 16 residues. Trimming stripped 0 bases from V and 4 bases from J, with 13 bases between. Sequenced sample: peripheral blood. This TCR derives from an adult in good health. The rearrangement joins TRBV4-1 to TRBJ2-1; the D is unclear. As DNA, the CDR3 is TGCGCCAGCAGCCAAGATAGTCCCACGGTGTACAATGAGCAGTTCTTC. Protein product: CASSQDSPTVYNEQFF.